This T cell receptor (beta chain) was sequenced during a study of metastatic and nonmetastatic thyroid tumors. Turning to the study itself: From malignant and benign thyroid patients, repertoires in blood and in tumor or nodule tissue were compared.

Study observations and caveats: The reported finding was significantly higher TCR beta diversity in malignant thyroid tumors relative to benign nodules, in blood and tumor.

No treatment had been given to any patient before thyroid surgery. TCRdb reprocessed the PCR reads via MiXCR. The data show around 19,000 clones, roughly 31% seen once. This clone was detected many times. What it recognizes is unknown. The sequenced material came from blood. The sequence was obtained from a female donor with papillary thyroid cancer or a benign thyroid nodule (not recorded which). Some clones in this sample may be carry-over from other donors' samples.

In DNA form, the CDR3 reads TGTGCCAGCAGCCCTTTAGGATACTATGGCTACACCTTC. This gives the protein CASSPLGYYGYTF. J is TRBJ1-2 and V is TRBV3-1; D gene unclear. The germline V and J ends were trimmed by 4 bases and 3 bases, with 9 bases remaining between them. The CDR3 length is 13 residues. In germline, CDR1 is LGHDT, CDR2 YNNKEL (reference sequence).